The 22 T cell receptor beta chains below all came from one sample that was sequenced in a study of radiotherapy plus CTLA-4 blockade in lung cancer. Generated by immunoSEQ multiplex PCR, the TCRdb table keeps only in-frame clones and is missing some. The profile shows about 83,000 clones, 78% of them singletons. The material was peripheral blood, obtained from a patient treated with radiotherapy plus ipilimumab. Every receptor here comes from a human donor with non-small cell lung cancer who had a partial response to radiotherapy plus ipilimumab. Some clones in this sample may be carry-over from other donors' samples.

DNA of the CDR3: TGCGCCAGCAGCTCCCAGAACACCGGGGAGCTGTTTTTT. The encoded protein is CASSSQNTGELFF. This chain connects TRBV5-1 to TRBJ2-2; no definite D call. Trimming shortened V by 3 bases and J by 1 base, and 4 bases separated the two germline ends. In germline, CDR1 is SGHRS, CDR2 YFSETQ. The CDR3 runs 13 residues.

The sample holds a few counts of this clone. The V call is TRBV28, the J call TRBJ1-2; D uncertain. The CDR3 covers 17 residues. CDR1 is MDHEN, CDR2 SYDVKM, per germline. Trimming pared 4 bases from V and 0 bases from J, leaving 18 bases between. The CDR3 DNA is TGTGCCAGCAGTTCCCCCTCCGGGAGGGTCACTAACTATGGCTACACCTTC. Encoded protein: CASSSPSGRVTNYGYTF.

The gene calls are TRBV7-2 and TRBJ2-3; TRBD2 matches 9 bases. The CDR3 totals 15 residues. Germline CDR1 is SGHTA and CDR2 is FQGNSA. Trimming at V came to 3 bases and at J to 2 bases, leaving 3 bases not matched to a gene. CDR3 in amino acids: CASSLTSGYTDTQYF. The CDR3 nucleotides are TGTGCCAGCAGCTTGACTAGCGGATACACAGATACGCAGTATTTT.

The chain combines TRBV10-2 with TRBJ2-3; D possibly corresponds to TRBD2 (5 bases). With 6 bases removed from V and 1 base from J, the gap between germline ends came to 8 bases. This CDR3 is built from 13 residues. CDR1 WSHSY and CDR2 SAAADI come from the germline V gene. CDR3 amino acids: CASRGSGTDTQYF. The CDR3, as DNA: TGCGCCAGCAGGGGGAGCGGCACAGATACGCAGTATTTT.

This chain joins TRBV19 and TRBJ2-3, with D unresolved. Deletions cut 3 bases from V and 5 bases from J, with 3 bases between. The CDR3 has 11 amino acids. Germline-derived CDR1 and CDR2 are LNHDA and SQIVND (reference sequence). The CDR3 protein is CASSMRDTQYF. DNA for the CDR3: TGTGCCAGTAGTATGAGAGATACGCAGTATTTT.

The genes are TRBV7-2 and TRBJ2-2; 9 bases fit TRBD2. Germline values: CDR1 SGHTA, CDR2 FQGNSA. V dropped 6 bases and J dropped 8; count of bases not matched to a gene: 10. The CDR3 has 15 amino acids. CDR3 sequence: CASSSQGGRGGELFF. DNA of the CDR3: TGTGCCAGCAGTTCACAAGGCGGGAGGGGTGGGGAGCTGTTTTTT. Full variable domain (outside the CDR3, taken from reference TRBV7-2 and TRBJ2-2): GAGVSQSPSNKVTEKGKDVELRCDPISGHTALYWYRQSLGQGLEFLIYFQGNSAPDKSGLPSDRFSAERTGGSVSTLTIQRTQQEDSAVYLCASSSQGGRGGELFFGEGSRLTVL.

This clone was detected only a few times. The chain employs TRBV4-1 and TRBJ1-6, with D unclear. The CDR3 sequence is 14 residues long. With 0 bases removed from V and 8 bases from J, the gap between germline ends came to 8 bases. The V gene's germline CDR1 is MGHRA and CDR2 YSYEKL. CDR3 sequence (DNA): TGCGCCAGCAGCCAAGATAATACACATTCACCCCTCCACTTT. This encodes CASSQDNTHSPLHF.

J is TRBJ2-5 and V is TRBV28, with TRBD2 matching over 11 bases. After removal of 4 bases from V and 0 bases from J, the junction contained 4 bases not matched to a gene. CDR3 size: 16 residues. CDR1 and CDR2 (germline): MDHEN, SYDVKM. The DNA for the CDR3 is TGTGCCAGCAGTTCGCAACTAGCGGGGGACCAAGAGACCCAGTACTTC. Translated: CASSSQLAGDQETQYF.

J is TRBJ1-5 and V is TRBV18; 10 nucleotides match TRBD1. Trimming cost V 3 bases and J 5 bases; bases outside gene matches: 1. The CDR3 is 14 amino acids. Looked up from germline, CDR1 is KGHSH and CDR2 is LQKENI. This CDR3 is CASSPGQGDQPQHF. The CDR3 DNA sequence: TGTGCCAGCTCACCCGGACAGGGGGATCAGCCCCAGCATTTT.

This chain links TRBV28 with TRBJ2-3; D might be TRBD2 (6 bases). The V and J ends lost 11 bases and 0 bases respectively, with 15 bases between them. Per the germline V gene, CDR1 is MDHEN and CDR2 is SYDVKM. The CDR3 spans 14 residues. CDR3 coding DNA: TGTGCCGGTAGAGCGGGCACTAGCACAGATACGCAGTATTTT. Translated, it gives CAGRAGTSTDTQYF.

The CDR3 sequence: CTSRLSGGLGETQYF. The CDR3 DNA is TGCACCAGCAGACTCAGCGGGGGCCTTGGGGAGACCCAGTACTTC. The V gene is TRBV1, the J gene TRBJ2-5; the listed D gene, TRBD2, was not tested against the DNA. TRBV1 is reported as a pseudogene. The CDR3 totals 15 residues.

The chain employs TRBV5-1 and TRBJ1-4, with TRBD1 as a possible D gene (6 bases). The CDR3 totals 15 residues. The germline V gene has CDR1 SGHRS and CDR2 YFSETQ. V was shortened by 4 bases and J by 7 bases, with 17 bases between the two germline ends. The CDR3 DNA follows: TGCGCCAGCAGCCCGGGGGGGCGAGGAAGTGAAAAACTGTTTTTT. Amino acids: CASSPGGRGSEKLFF.

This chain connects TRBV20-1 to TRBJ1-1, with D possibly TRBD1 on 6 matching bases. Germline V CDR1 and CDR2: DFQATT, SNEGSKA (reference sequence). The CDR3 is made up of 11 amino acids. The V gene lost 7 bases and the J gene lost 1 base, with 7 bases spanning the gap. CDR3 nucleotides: TGCAGTGTAGGGGGGAACACTGAAGCTTTCTTT. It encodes CSVGGNTEAFF.

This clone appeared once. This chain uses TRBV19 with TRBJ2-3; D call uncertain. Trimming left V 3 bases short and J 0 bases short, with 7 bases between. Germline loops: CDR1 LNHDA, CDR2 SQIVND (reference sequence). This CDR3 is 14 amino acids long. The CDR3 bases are TGTGCCAGTAGTATGGCACACAGCACAGATACGCAGTATTTT. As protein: CASSMAHSTDTQYF. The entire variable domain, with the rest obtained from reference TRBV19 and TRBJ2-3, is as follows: DGGITQSPKYLFRKEGQNVTLSCEQNLNHDAMYWYRQDPGQGLRLIYYSQIVNDFQKGDIAEGYSVSREKKESFPLTVTSAQKNPTAFYLCASSMAHSTDTQYFGPGTRLTVL.

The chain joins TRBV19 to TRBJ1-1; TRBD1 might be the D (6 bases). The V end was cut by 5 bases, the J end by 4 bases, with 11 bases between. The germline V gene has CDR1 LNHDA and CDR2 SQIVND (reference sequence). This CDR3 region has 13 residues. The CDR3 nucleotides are TGTGCCAGTAGTCAGGGGTTGGGCACTGAAGCTTTCTTT. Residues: CASSQGLGTEAFF.

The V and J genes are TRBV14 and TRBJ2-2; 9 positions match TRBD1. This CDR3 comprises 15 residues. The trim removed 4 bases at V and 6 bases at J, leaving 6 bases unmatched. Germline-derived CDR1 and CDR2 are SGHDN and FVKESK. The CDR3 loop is CASSLWTGAAGELFF. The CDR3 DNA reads TGTGCCAGCAGCCTCTGGACAGGGGCGGCCGGGGAGCTGTTTTTT. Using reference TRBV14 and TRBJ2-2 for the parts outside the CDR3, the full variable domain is EAGVTQFPSHSVIEKGQTVTLRCDPISGHDNLYWYRRVMGKEIKFLLHFVKESKQDESGMPNNRFLAERTGGTYSTLKVQPAELEDSGVYFCASSLWTGAAGELFFGEGSRLTVL.

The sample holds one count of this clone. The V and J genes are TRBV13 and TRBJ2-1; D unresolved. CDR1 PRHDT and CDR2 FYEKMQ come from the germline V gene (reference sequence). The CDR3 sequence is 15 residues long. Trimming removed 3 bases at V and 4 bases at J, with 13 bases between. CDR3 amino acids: CASSLGYRNYNEQFF. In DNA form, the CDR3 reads TGTGCCAGCAGCTTGGGCTACCGAAATTACAATGAGCAGTTCTTC.

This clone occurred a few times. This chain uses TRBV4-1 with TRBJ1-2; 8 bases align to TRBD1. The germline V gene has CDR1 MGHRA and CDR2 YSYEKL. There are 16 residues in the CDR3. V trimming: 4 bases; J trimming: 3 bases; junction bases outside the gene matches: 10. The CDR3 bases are TGCGCCAGCAGCCTGAACCCAGGGGGCTTGGACTATGGCTACACCTTC. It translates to CASSLNPGGLDYGYTF.

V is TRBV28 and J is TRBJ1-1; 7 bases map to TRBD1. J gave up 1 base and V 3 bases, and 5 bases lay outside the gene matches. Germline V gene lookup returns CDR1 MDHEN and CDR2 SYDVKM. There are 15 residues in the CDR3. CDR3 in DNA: TGTGCCAGCAGTTTCCGTAGACAGGGGAACACTGAAGCTTTCTTT. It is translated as CASSFRRQGNTEAFF.

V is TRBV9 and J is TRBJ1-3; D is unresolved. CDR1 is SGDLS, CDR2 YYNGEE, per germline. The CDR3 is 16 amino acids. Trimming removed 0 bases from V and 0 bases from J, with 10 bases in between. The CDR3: CASSVGGSSSGNTIYF. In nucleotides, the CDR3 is TGTGCCAGCAGCGTAGGAGGCTCGAGCTCTGGAAACACCATATATTTT.

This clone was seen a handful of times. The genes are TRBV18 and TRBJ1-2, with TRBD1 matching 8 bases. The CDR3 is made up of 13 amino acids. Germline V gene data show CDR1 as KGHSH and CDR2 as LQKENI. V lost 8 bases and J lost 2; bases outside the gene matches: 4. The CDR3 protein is CASLRTGNYGYTF. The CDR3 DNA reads TGTGCCAGCCTTCGGACAGGGAACTATGGCTACACCTTC.

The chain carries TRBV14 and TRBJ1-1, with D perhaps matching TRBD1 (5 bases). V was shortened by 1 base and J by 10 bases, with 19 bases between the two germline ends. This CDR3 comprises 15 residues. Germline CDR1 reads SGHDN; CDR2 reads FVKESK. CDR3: CASSQAPGTGTRAFF. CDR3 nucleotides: TGTGCCAGCAGCCAAGCGCCAGGCACCGGGACTAGAGCTTTCTTT.